This TCR beta chain was identified in a study of OX40 agonist ivuxolimab in advanced cancers. Study details: At doses from 0.01 to 10 mg/kg, patients were given intravenous ivuxolimab every 2 weeks. General study points: In CD8+ T cells, expanded clones were on average more numerous than in CD4+. Antigen specificity was not determined for the expanded peripheral T cells.

TCRdb's copy holds only in-frame clones and misses some; the assay was immunoSEQ multiplex PCR. The sample holds 75,000 or so clones, 84% seen once. Germline V lookup: CDR1 SQVTM, CDR2 ANQGSEA. Trimming cost V 4 bases and J 4 bases; bases outside gene matches: 10. The CDR3 consists of 15 residues. Worth noting for this clone: Its matching antigen is unknown.

The J gene is TRBJ1-2, the V gene TRBV29-1; 9 positions match TRBD1. This TCR came from an adult with an advanced solid tumor such as melanoma, head and neck, liver or kidney cancer. The specimen was CD4+ or CD8+ T cells sorted from blood, collected in a trial of the OX40 agonist ivuxolimab. The CDR3 region is CSVVGTGSPSYGYTF. CDR3 DNA: TGCAGCGTTGTGGGGACAGGGTCTCCCTCCTATGGCTACACCTTC. Full variable domain (remainder filled in from reference TRBV29-1 and TRBJ1-2): SAVISQKPSRDICQRGTSLTIQCQVDSQVTMMFWYRQQPGQSLTLIATANQGSEATYESGFVIDKFPISRPNLTFSTLTVSNMSPEDSSIYLCSVVGTGSPSYGYTFGSGTRLTVV.